This TCR beta chain was captured in a study of control samples from healthy donors and cancer patients. Germline V lookup: CDR1 MDHEN, CDR2 SYDVKM. The CDR3 has 15 residues. V lost 6 bases, J lost 2 bases, and 6 bases stayed unmatched. Clones were read by immunoSEQ multiplex PCR, and TCRdb kept only the in-frame ones, dropping some. Of 350,000 to 450,000 clones listed, roughly 90% were seen once; the top ten hold about 6.3%. This TCR was recovered from a man aged 40-49 years with head and neck cancer. The sequencing input was PBMCs. The V gene is TRBV28, the J gene TRBJ1-3; 8 nucleotides align to TRBD1. The chain's CDR3 is CASSWGQAPGNTIYF. CDR3 sequence (DNA): TGTGCCAGCAGCTGGGGACAGGCCCCTGGAAACACCATATATTTT.